These 17 T cell receptor beta chains share one sample of origin, sequenced in a study of CD8 T cells in Susac syndrome. Random hexamers were used to reverse transcribe an amount of roughly 0.5 to 1 ug RNA. TCRdb analysed the immunoSEQ multiplex PCR reads with MiXCR anew, one entry per CDR3 protein. The sample has 330,000 or so distinct CDR3 sequences, almost 85% seen once. The sample was CD8+ T cells from PBMCs. The receptors were sampled from a human donor with multiple sclerosis.

This chain connects TRBV20-1 to TRBJ2-7, with 9 nucleotides matching TRBD1. V lost 4 bases and J lost 2; bases outside the gene matches: 3. Germline CDR1 and CDR2: DFQATT and SNEGSKA (reference sequence). This CDR3 has 13 amino acids. DNA for the CDR3: TGCAGTGCTACCGGGACAGGGCCCTACGAGCAGTACTTC. Translating it yields CSATGTGPYEQYF.

The gene calls are TRBV14 and TRBJ2-1; D might be TRBD2 (6 bases). Germline assignment: CDR1 SGHDN and CDR2 FVKESK. This CDR3 has 15 residues. The V end lost 1 base, the J end lost 4 bases, and 11 bases lay between the germline ends. The CDR3 reads CASSQAGVSYNEQFF. The CDR3 bases are TGTGCCAGCAGCCAAGCGGGAGTTAGTTACAATGAGCAGTTCTTC.

The chain recombines TRBV9 with TRBJ2-1, with D maybe TRBD2 (6 bases). Germline-derived CDR1 and CDR2 are SGDLS and YYNGEE. V lost 7 bases, J lost 4 bases, and 15 bases lay in between. The CDR3 consists of 14 residues. CDR3 protein: CASSPDYTYNEQFF. CDR3 sequence (DNA): TGTGCCAGCTCCCCGGACTATACTTACAATGAGCAGTTCTTC.

J is TRBJ2-2 and V is TRBV28; perhaps TRBD1 as D (6 bases). The V gene lost 3 bases and the J gene lost 7 bases, with 12 bases spanning the gap. The CDR3 has 14 amino acids. CDR1 and CDR2 (germline): MDHEN, SYDVKM. CDR3 sequence: CASSLGAGLGELFF. CDR3 coding DNA: TGTGCCAGCAGTTTGGGGGCCGGACTCGGGGAGCTGTTTTTT.

This clonotype was seen a handful of times. The rearrangement uses TRBV4-3 and TRBJ2-7, with TRBD2 matching over 7 bases. The V gene's germline CDR1 is LGHNA and CDR2 YSLEER. The CDR3 consists of 14 residues. V lost 3 bases, J lost 3 bases, and 5 bases stayed unmatched. CDR3 sequence reads: CASSQDGLDYEQYF. The CDR3 DNA is TGCGCCAGCAGCCAGGACGGACTAGACTACGAGCAGTACTTC.

The chain combines TRBV9 with TRBJ2-5, with 10 bases lining up with TRBD1. In germline, CDR1 is SGDLS, CDR2 YYNGEE. V was clipped by 4 bases and J by 5 bases; unmatched bases: 8. The CDR3 is made up of 15 amino acids. Here the CDR3 reads CASSPWDRGRETQYF. The DNA of the CDR3 is TGTGCCAGCAGCCCCTGGGACAGGGGAAGGGAGACCCAGTACTTC.

The CDR3 DNA reads TGTGCCAGCAGCTACAAATCGAACAGGGGAACTGAAGCTTTCTTT. The encoded protein is CASSYKSNRGTEAFF. J is TRBJ1-1 and V is TRBV7-2; TRBD1 matches 7 bases. CDR1 is SGHTA, CDR2 FQGNSA, per germline. The CDR3 has 15 residues. V trimming: 4 bases; J trimming: 5 bases; junction bases outside the gene matches: 10.

CDR3 DNA sequence: TGTGCCAGCAGCGCAGGAACTCCGGGACAGGGTCCCACCGGGGAGCTGTTTTTT. Amino acids: CASSAGTPGQGPTGELFF. The rearrangement joins TRBV9 to TRBJ2-2, with 9 bases identical to TRBD1. V dropped 3 bases and J dropped 4; count of bases not matched to a gene: 13. The CDR3 is 18 amino acids. From germline, CDR1 is SGDLS and CDR2 YYNGEE.

The gene calls are TRBV12-3 or TRBV12-4 and TRBJ2-7; 7 nucleotides align to TRBD1. This CDR3 is built from 16 residues. Trimming took 4 bases from V and 0 from J; bases not matched to a gene: 9. In DNA, the CDR3 is TGTGCCAGCAGTTCTTACGGGACAGTCAGCTCCTACGAGCAGTACTTC. Translated: CASSSYGTVSSYEQYF.

V usage is TRBV6-5 and J usage is TRBJ2-7; 10 nucleotides align to TRBD2. CDR1 MNHEY and CDR2 SVGAGI come from the germline V gene. The V segment lost 3 bases and the J segment 6 bases; nucleotides outside the gene matches: 17. CDR3 length equals 18 residues. CDR3 nucleotides: TGTGCCAGCAGTTATAGGTCTAGCGGGAGCCGAGGGTCTCCCGAGCAGTACTTC. Encoded protein: CASSYRSSGSRGSPEQYF.

The DNA for the CDR3 is TGTGCCAGCAGCGTAGGTGCAGGGGCGGGAAATGAGCAGTTCTTC. Amino acids: CASSVGAGAGNEQFF. V is TRBV9 and J is TRBJ2-1, with D tentatively TRBD1 or TRBD2 (6 bases each). V lost 0 bases, J lost 7 bases, and 14 bases lay in between. Germline V gene data show CDR1 as SGDLS and CDR2 as YYNGEE. This CDR3 is built from 15 residues. The variable domain in full, completed from reference TRBV9 and TRBJ2-1, reads DSGVTQTPKHLITATGQRVTLRCSPRSGDLSVYWYQQSLDQGLQFLIQYYNGEERAKGNILERFSAQQFPDLHSELNLSSLELGDSALYFCASSVGAGAGNEQFFGPGTRLTVL.

This clonotype has only one observation. The chain uses TRBV7-8 and TRBJ2-1; 11 bases align to TRBD2. Germline-derived CDR1 and CDR2 are SGHVS and FQNEAQ. Unmatched junction bases numbered 8, after V lost 1 base and J lost 3 bases. This CDR3 contains 18 residues. The CDR3 sequence is CASSLVGRLAGLYNEQFF. In DNA form, the CDR3 reads TGTGCCAGCAGCTTAGTAGGTAGACTAGCGGGACTCTACAATGAGCAGTTCTTC.

This clonotype was picked up one time. The J gene is TRBJ2-1, the V gene TRBV27, with 9 bases aligning to TRBD2. The length of the CDR3 is 18 residues. Losses at the gene ends were 5 bases for V and 2 bases for J; bases not matched to a gene: 13. CDR1 and CDR2 (germline): MNHEY, SMNVEV (reference sequence). The CDR3 loop is CASSTTPITSGPYNEQFF. The CDR3 bases are TGTGCCAGCAGTACGACACCGATAACTAGCGGGCCCTACAATGAGCAGTTCTTC.

The rearrangement uses TRBV27 and TRBJ1-2; D is possibly TRBD1 (5 bases). Germline CDR1 reads MNHEY; CDR2 reads SMNVEV (reference sequence). V lost 2 bases and J 0 bases, leaving 10 bases between the germline ends. The CDR3 is made up of 15 amino acids. CDR3 loop: CASSLGDGPNYGYTF. CDR3 bases: TGTGCCAGCAGTTTAGGGGACGGACCTAACTATGGCTACACCTTC.

The rearrangement uses TRBV4-3 and TRBJ2-1; possibly TRBD2 for D (6 bases). CDR1 and CDR2 from the germline V gene are LGHNA and YSLEER. With 4 bases removed from V and 3 bases from J, the gap between germline ends came to 22 bases. The CDR3 has 18 residues. As DNA, the CDR3 is TGCGCCAGCAGCCCCCAGGGTTTGGAGGGCCACTACTACAATGAGCAGTTCTTC. The encoded protein is CASSPQGLEGHYYNEQFF.

The chain employs TRBV20-1 and TRBJ2-7; 9 bases match TRBD2. Per germline, CDR1 DFQATT and CDR2 SNEGSKA (reference sequence). The CDR3 loop spans 17 amino acids. V dropped 0 bases and J dropped 4; count of bases not matched to a gene: 13. CDR3 sequence: CSARDPVAASGIYEQYF. DNA of the CDR3: TGCAGTGCTAGAGATCCGGTCGCGGCTAGCGGGATATACGAGCAGTACTTC.

The chain carries TRBV10-1 and TRBJ2-7, with 8 bases lining up with TRBD2. CDR3 length: 15 residues. With 0 bases clipped from V and 0 bases from J, the junction kept 1 base outside the gene matches. CDR1 and CDR2 from the germline V gene are WNHNN and SYGVQD (reference sequence). CDR3 sequence (DNA): TGCGCCAGCAGTGAGTCCAGCGGGAGCTCCTACGAGCAGTACTTC. Its protein is CASSESSGSSYEQYF.